These T cell receptor beta chains were read from a single sample in a study of cytotoxic CD8 clonotypes in ibrutinib-treated CLL. The assay was immunoSEQ multiplex PCR, and TCRdb's table has in-frame clones only and misses some. Of approximately 100,000 clones in the sample, approximately 58% were seen once. The source material was PBMCs, sampled after 24 months of ibrutinib treatment. These receptors were collected from a human donor with chronic lymphocytic leukemia. Both conserved end residues are trimmed from each CDR3. The order of the fields is V gene, CDR3 protein.

V gene: TRBV30; CDR3 protein: AWSGAGNEQF
V gene: TRBV18; CDR3 protein: ASSPATNYGYT
V gene: TRBV5-1; CDR3 protein: ASSSPVDTGELF
V gene: TRBV7-9; CDR3 protein: ASSPQGSGENTEAF
V gene: TRBV9; CDR3 protein: ASSDAGDYGYT
V gene: TRBV28; CDR3 protein: ASSLSGARGGYT
V gene: TRBV12-5; CDR3 protein: ASGQRTNLGNQPQH
V gene: TRBV5-8; CDR3 protein: ASSLALRDSPLH
V gene: TRBV6-4; CDR3 protein: ASIGLRFSNQPQH
V gene: TRBV14; CDR3 protein: ASSQVTGRETQY
V gene: TRBV5-4; CDR3 protein: ASSSTGAGANVLT
V gene: TRBV25-1; CDR3 protein: ASSVAGGGETQY
V gene: TRBV30; CDR3 protein: AWSRGTAAF
V gene: TRBV5-4; CDR3 protein: ASSLYGTGGNTIY
V gene: TRBV27; CDR3 protein: ASSLGGGLTTYEQY
V gene: TRBV25-1; CDR3 protein: ASSPLSQGAAEAF
V gene: TRBV29-1; CDR3 protein: SIMENSNQPQH
V gene: TRBV19; CDR3 protein: ASSNWLNTEAF
V gene: TRBV5-1; CDR3 protein: ASSLEGWQQAF
V gene: TRBV23-1; CDR3 protein: ASSQPTGSGYT
V gene: TRBV5-6; CDR3 protein: ASSLGVSGGWTEAF
V gene: TRBV12-5; CDR3 protein: ASGGTGTQY
V gene: TRBV7-6; CDR3 protein: ASSPLTGSSGGYT
V gene: TRBV5-7; CDR3 protein: ASSLVEGRQNTEAF
V gene: TRBV27; CDR3 protein: ASSANAQGPKNIQY
V gene: TRBV10-1; CDR3 protein: ASSEVQGALETQY
V gene: TRBV27; CDR3 protein: ASSLGVSYNEQF
V gene: TRBV5-6; CDR3 protein: ASSKKGQVLGNTIY
V gene: TRBV25-1; CDR3 protein: ASSTGRTEAF
V gene: TRBV5-1; CDR3 protein: ASSLGDRLPNTGELF
V gene: TRBV5-1; CDR3 protein: ASSLSEGLDEKLF
V gene: TRBV9; CDR3 protein: ASSVEWGGTDTQY
V gene: TRBV5-1; CDR3 protein: ASSQPERQGEAF
V gene: TRBV29-1; CDR3 protein: SVEGWSDEQY
V gene: TRBV30; CDR3 protein: AWSVQANTEAF
V gene: TRBV25-1; CDR3 protein: ASSLKEGERETQY
V gene: TRBV6-6; CDR3 protein: ASSPGNEAF
V gene: TRBV5-8; CDR3 protein: ASSLTTGPNQPQH
V gene: TRBV5-1; CDR3 protein: ASSPGREQETQY
V gene: TRBV7-8; CDR3 protein: ASSLFGGGGTEAF
V gene: TRBV5-1; CDR3 protein: ASQTGDRFYT
V gene: TRBV7-2; CDR3 protein: ASSAGTGTYEQY
V gene: TRBV7-2; CDR3 protein: ASSLSLIGSTPEQF
V gene: TRBV28; CDR3 protein: ASLGGSNQPQH
V gene: TRBV30; CDR3 protein: AWPPETQY
V gene: TRBV5-4; CDR3 protein: ASSLGWVQGGSYEQY
V gene: TRBV29-1; CDR3 protein: SAKGQGAFGYT
V gene: TRBV30; CDR3 protein: AWVSGDNSGNTIY
V gene: TRBV30; CDR3 protein: AWSVTGTYQPQH